These T cell receptor beta chains were read from a single sample in a study of cytomegalovirus exposure and HLA in healthy donors. Repertoires were generated with immunoSEQ multiplex PCR, while TCRdb's copy carries only in-frame clones and drops some. Among under 110,000 clones listed, 65% to 80% were seen once. Sample: PBMCs. These receptors came from a man aged 55-75 years in good health and CMV-seronegative. Each CDR3 is given with its conserved first and last residue. D genes are given only for firm matches. Clone size is shown for a subset of rows, as once, few, many or a class of expanded clone.

CASSLGGRWTEAFF,TGTGCCAGCAGCTTGGGAGGTCGCTGGACTGAAGCTTTCTTT,TRBJ1-1,TRBV5-4,.,.
CASSQARTDLTEAFF,TGCGCCAGCAGCCAAGCTCGGACAGACTTAACTGAAGCTTTCTTT,TRBJ1-1,TRBV4-1,.,.
CASSYYSQNTEAFF,TGTGCCAGCAGTTACTACTCCCAGAACACTGAAGCTTTCTTT,TRBJ1-1,TRBV6-6,few,.
CASSPPTGDTEAFF,TGTGCCAGCAGTCCCCCGACAGGGGACACTGAAGCTTTCTTT,TRBJ1-1,TRBV6-6,.,TRBD1
CASSYSYGYTF,TGTGCCAGCAGCTACAGCTATGGCTACACCTTC,TRBJ1-2,TRBV2,.,.
CASSLGTSSYNEQFF,TGCGCCAGCAGCTTGGGGACAAGCTCCTACAATGAGCAGTTCTTC,TRBJ2-1,TRBV5-1,.,.
CASSNLGGETQYF,TGTGCCAGCAGTAATCTGGGAGGGGAGACCCAGTACTTC,TRBJ2-5,TRBV6-5,few,TRBD2
CASSLGLAGVASTDTQYF,TGCGCCAGCAGCTTGGGACTAGCGGGCGTCGCCAGCACAGATACGCAGTATTTT,TRBJ2-3,TRBV5-1,.,TRBD2
CASIQARGGSSYGYTF,TGTGCCAGCATCCAAGCAAGGGGGGGGAGCTCCTATGGCTACACCTTC,TRBJ1-2,TRBV28,.,.
CASSHRGTIAPLHF,TGTGCCAGCAGCCACCGGGGGACCATAGCCCCCCTCCACTTT,TRBJ1-6,TRBV4-2,.,.
CASSSSYGTGGSGVSSYEQYF,TGTGCCAGCAGTTCCAGTTACGGGACAGGGGGCAGTGGGGTGTCCTCCTACGAGCAGTACTTC,TRBJ2-7,TRBV27,.,TRBD1
CASSLGSGIFTDTQYF,TGCGCCAGCAGCTTGGGTAGCGGAATTTTCACAGATACGCAGTATTTT,TRBJ2-3,TRBV5-1,.,.
CASSADPKEGEQYF,TGTGCCAGCAGCGCCGACCCAAAAGAGGGCGAGCAGTACTTC,TRBJ2-7,TRBV5-4,.,.
CASSGGLRRGGIYEQYF,TGTGCCAGCAGCGGGGGGTTGAGGCGCGGGGGGATCTACGAGCAGTACTTC,TRBJ2-7,TRBV14,.,TRBD2
CASSSGQAISGNTIYF,TGTGCCAGCAGTTCCGGACAGGCGATCTCTGGAAACACCATATATTTT,TRBJ1-3,TRBV6-5,.,TRBD1
CASSTQGSFYGYTF,TGTGCCAGTAGTACGCAGGGATCCTTCTATGGCTACACCTTC,TRBJ1-2,TRBV19,.,.
CASTRGGALSTYNEQFF,TGTGCCAGCACCCGAGGGGGGGCCCTCAGTACCTACAATGAGCAGTTCTTC,TRBJ2-1,TRBV2,few,.
CASSFQGLGGNSPLHF,TGTGCCAGCAGCTTCCAGGGTCTCGGGGGGAATTCACCCCTCCACTTT,TRBJ1-6,TRBV7-2,.,.
CASNRGGRNQETQYF,TGTGCCAGCAATAGAGGCGGAAGGAATCAAGAGACCCAGTACTTC,TRBJ2-5,TRBV2,.,.
CASSPVNTGELFF,TGTGCCAGCTCACCCGTCAACACCGGGGAGCTGTTTTTT,TRBJ2-2,TRBV18,.,.
CASSLQGSGGETQYF,TGTGCCAGCAGCTTGCAAGGCAGCGGGGGAGAGACCCAGTACTTC,TRBJ2-5,TRBV5-4,.,TRBD2
CASSLAQGARAEAFF,TGTGCCAGCAGCCTAGCTCAGGGGGCACGGGCTGAAGCTTTCTTT,TRBJ1-1,TRBV4-2,.,TRBD1
CSVGGFSGSRERISSGNEQFF,TGCAGCGTGGGAGGATTTTCAGGGAGTAGGGAAAGGATCAGTTCGGGCAATGAGCAGTTCTTC,TRBJ2-1,TRBV29-1,.,.
CASSPTGVSKDTQYF,TGTGCCAGCAGCCCGACAGGGGTATCTAAGGATACGCAGTATTTT,TRBJ2-3,TRBV6-5,.,TRBD1
CASSLGDRGRAEAFF,TGTGCCAGCAGCTTAGGCGACAGGGGAAGGGCTGAAGCTTTCTTT,TRBJ1-1,TRBV7-2,.,TRBD1
CASRDRVVSPLHF,TGTGCCAGCAGAGACAGGGTAGTTTCACCCCTCCACTTT,TRBJ1-6,TRBV2,.,TRBD1
CASSLAGANGNTIYF,TGTGCCAGCAGTTTAGCGGGGGCTAATGGAAACACCATATATTTT,TRBJ1-3,TRBV28,few,.
CAWRTSGGRDTQYF,TGTGCCTGGAGGACTAGCGGGGGTCGAGATACGCAGTATTTT,TRBJ2-3,TRBV30,.,TRBD2
CASSPGTGSDEKLFF,TGTGCCAGCTCACCTGGGACAGGGTCCGATGAAAAACTGTTTTTT,TRBJ1-4,TRBV18,.,TRBD1
CASSLRDSNQPQHF,TGTGCCAGTAGTTTAAGAGATAGCAATCAGCCCCAGCATTTT,TRBJ1-5,TRBV19,.,.
CASSSPPGQDNEQFF,TGTGCCAGCAGTTCGCCCCCGGGACAAGACAATGAGCAGTTCTTC,TRBJ2-1,TRBV6-6,few,.
CASSGTGGALDTQYF,TGCGCCAGCAGTGGTACAGGGGGCGCGTTGGATACGCAGTATTTT,TRBJ2-3,TRBV5-1,once,TRBD1
CASSVEWGEGTQYF,TGTGCCAGCAGCGTAGAATGGGGGGAAGGGACCCAGTACTTC,TRBJ2-5,TRBV9,.,.
CASSQGGLAGVETQYF,TGCGCCAGCAGCCAGGGGGGACTAGCGGGTGTCGAGACCCAGTACTTC,TRBJ2-5,TRBV4-3,.,TRBD2
CASSFGISVNPSTDTQYF,TGTGCCAGCAGCTTTGGCATTAGCGTAAACCCTAGCACAGATACGCAGTATTTT,TRBJ2-3,TRBV5-4,.,.
CASTYWGGSNQPQHF,TGTGCCAGCACCTATTGGGGGGGTAGCAATCAGCCCCAGCATTTT,TRBJ1-5,TRBV6-1,few,.
CASSVDGNTEAFF,TGTGCCAGTAGTGTAGACGGGAACACTGAAGCTTTCTTT,TRBJ1-1,TRBV19,.,.
CASSLGRQGVTGELFF,TGTGCCAGCAGCTTAGGGCGGCAGGGGGTTACCGGGGAGCTGTTTTTT,TRBJ2-2,TRBV7-3,once,TRBD1
CASSQLTDSPLHF,TGCGCCAGCAGCCAATTAACAGATTCACCCCTCCACTTT,TRBJ1-6,TRBV4-1,few,.
CASSEGRGDSNSPLHF,TGTGCCAGCAGTGAAGGCCGAGGGGACAGCAATTCACCCCTCCACTTT,TRBJ1-6,TRBV6-1,.,TRBD1
CASSPPGGYQETQYF,TGTGCCAGCAGCCCCCCGGGGGGCTATCAAGAGACCCAGTACTTC,TRBJ2-5,TRBV5-6,.,.
CASSPRLKGANVLTF,TGTGCCAGCAGCCCCCGACTCAAGGGGGCCAACGTCCTGACTTTC,TRBJ2-6,TRBV7-9,.,.
CASKRRLANYGYTF,TGTGCCAGCAAGAGGCGACTAGCTAACTATGGCTACACCTTC,TRBJ1-2,TRBV5-6,.,.
CAWKTRGQEAFF,TGTGCCTGGAAGACGAGGGGACAGGAAGCTTTCTTT,TRBJ1-1,TRBV30,.,TRBD1
CASSLRTAQETQYF,TGTGCCAGCAGCCTCCGGACAGCCCAAGAGACCCAGTACTTC,TRBJ2-5,TRBV7-9,.,.
CASSLVRWGQDYGYTF,TGTGCCAGCAGCTTAGTCAGATGGGGACAGGACTATGGCTACACCTTC,TRBJ1-2,TRBV7-9,.,TRBD1